The 30 T cell receptor beta chains below all came from one sample that was sequenced in a study of tumor-infiltrating lymphocytes in localized non-small cell lung cancer. Assay: immunoSEQ multiplex PCR; the TCRdb copy retains only in-frame clones and omits some. Of 15,000 to 20,000 clones listed, 73% are singletons. Sequenced material: lung tumor tissue. The source is a human donor with non-small cell lung cancer.

A single count supports this clone. The CDR3 here is CASSEQGTGNTIYF. CDR3 sequence (DNA): TGTGCCAGCAGTGAACAGGGGACTGGAAACACCATATATTTT. This chain joins TRBV2 and TRBJ1-3, with D possibly TRBD1 on 6 matching bases. Trimming stripped 2 bases from V and 2 bases from J, with 7 bases between. CDR3 length: 14 residues. Germline V gene lookup returns CDR1 SNHLY and CDR2 FYNNEI. The full variable domain, completed using reference TRBV2 and TRBJ1-3, is EPEVTQTPSHQVTQMGQEVILRCVPISNHLYFYWYRQILGQKVEFLVSFYNNEISEKSEIFDDQFSVERPDGSNFTLKIRSTKLEDSAMYFCASSEQGTGNTIYFGEGSWLTVV.

V and J are TRBV9 and TRBJ2-5, with 9 nucleotides matching TRBD1. This CDR3 spans 15 amino acids. V shed 2 bases, J shed 4 bases, and the junction held 6 bases outside the gene matches. Germline CDR1 is SGDLS and CDR2 is YYNGEE. Here the CDR3 DNA reads TGTGCCAGCAGCGTGACAGGGGGTAATGGAGAGACCCAGTACTTC. Amino acids: CASSVTGGNGETQYF.

V and J are TRBV10-3 and TRBJ2-7, with 8 bases identical to TRBD1. J was trimmed by 5 bases and V by 6 bases; bases with no gene match: 6. From germline, CDR1 is ENHRY and CDR2 SYGVKD. CDR3 length: 13 amino acids. The CDR3 nucleotides are TGTGCCATCAGGGTGACAGGGGCCCACGAGCAGTACTTC. Protein sequence: CAIRVTGAHEQYF.

V and J are TRBV9 and TRBJ1-1; D is unresolved. CDR1 and CDR2 (germline): SGDLS, YYNGEE. V lost 0 bases to trimming and J lost 4 bases, with 10 bases between them. This CDR3 spans 14 amino acids. The CDR3 nucleotides are TGTGCCAGCAGCGTAGAAGAAGTAGGCACTGAAGCTTTCTTT. It translates to CASSVEEVGTEAFF.

This clone was counted a single time. The chain joins TRBV5-1 to TRBJ1-1; unclear D gene. This CDR3 has 13 amino acids. Trimming took 1 base from V and 1 from J, leaving 5 bases between them. CDR1 is SGHRS, CDR2 YFSETQ, per germline. CDR3 DNA: TGCGCCAGCAGCTTGTCCCCGAACACTGAAGCTTTCTTT. The encoded protein is CASSLSPNTEAFF.

The CDR3 protein is CASSSGNTNEKLFF. DNA for the CDR3: TGTGCCAGTAGTTCGGGAAATACTAATGAAAAACTGTTTTTT. The chain links TRBV19 to TRBJ1-4; no clear D gene. The germline gives CDR1 LNHDA, CDR2 SQIVND (reference sequence). The CDR3 covers 14 residues. V shed 5 bases and J shed 2 bases, with 9 bases lying between them.

This chain uses TRBV11-1 with TRBJ2-3; 8 bases are shared with TRBD1. V lost 1 base to trimming and J lost 2 bases; unmatched junction nucleotides: 2. Germline assignment: CDR1 SGHAT and CDR2 FQDESV (reference sequence). The CDR3 spans 15 residues. The CDR3 nucleotides read TGTGCCAGCAGCTTAGGACAGGGGCACACAGATACGCAGTATTTT. The encoded protein is CASSLGQGHTDTQYF.

J is TRBJ2-5 and V is TRBV2, with 9 bases identical to TRBD2. CDR3 length: 16 residues. Germline V gene lookup returns CDR1 SNHLY and CDR2 FYNNEI. V trimming: 4 bases; J trimming: 1 base; junction bases outside the gene matches: 7. Written as DNA, the CDR3 is TGTGCCAGCAGTGGAGGAAGCGGGGGGTTCCAAGAGACCCAGTACTTC. Translated, it gives CASSGGSGGFQETQYF.

The gene calls are TRBV2 and TRBJ2-7; no clear D gene. The CDR3 sequence is 11 residues long. CDR1 and CDR2 from the germline V gene are SNHLY and FYNNEI. V was pared by 1 base and J by 4 bases, with 2 bases between. The CDR3: CASSEEYEQYF. For the CDR3, the DNA is TGTGCCAGCAGTGAAGAGTACGAGCAGTACTTC.

The chain combines TRBV11-3 with TRBJ2-1; a possible D gene is TRBD2 (5 bases). The CDR3 has 13 amino acids. Trimming removed 2 bases at V and 8 bases at J, with 10 bases between. From germline, CDR1 is SGHNT and CDR2 YENEEA. The CDR3 is CASSLRGNDEQFF. CDR3 nucleotides: TGTGCCAGCAGCTTAAGAGGGAATGATGAGCAGTTCTTC.

V is TRBV11-3 and J is TRBJ2-7; TRBD2 is a possible D gene (6 bases). This CDR3 comprises 14 residues. CDR1 is SGHNT and CDR2 is YENEEA in the germline V gene. V lost 1 base and J lost 2, with 9 bases in between. Here the CDR3 reads CASSLGRGPYEQYF. DNA for the CDR3: TGTGCCAGCAGCTTAGGGAGGGGTCCCTACGAGCAGTACTTC.

V is TRBV30 and J is TRBJ2-6; TRBD1 agrees at 8 bases. The germline V gene encodes CDR1 GTSNPN and CDR2 SVGIG (reference sequence). Trimming removed 5 bases from V and 4 bases from J; junction bases left unmatched: 4. The CDR3 runs 14 residues. The CDR3: CAWGQGDGANVLTF. CDR3 bases: TGTGCCTGGGGACAGGGCGACGGGGCCAACGTCCTGACTTTC.

CDR3 DNA sequence: TGCGCCAGCAGCTTCAATAGCGGGACTGCTAGGACCCAGTACTTC. It codes for CASSFNSGTARTQYF. The chain carries TRBV5-1 and TRBJ2-5; 8 bases match TRBD2. The germline V gene has CDR1 SGHRS and CDR2 YFSETQ. The CDR3 is 15 residues long. Germline trimming cut 2 bases from V and 7 bases from J; bases unmatched to any gene: 10.

The chain joins TRBV4-2 to TRBJ1-2; D is unresolved. The germline V and J ends were trimmed by 2 bases and 3 bases, with 13 bases remaining between them. Germline loops: CDR1 LGHNA, CDR2 YNFKEQ. The CDR3 totals 15 residues. CDR3 region: CASSQKQASDYGYTF. CDR3 coding DNA: TGTGCCAGCAGCCAAAAACAAGCAAGTGACTATGGCTACACCTTC.

CDR3 sequence reads: CASSDQAFSGNTIYF. Written as DNA, the CDR3 is TGTGCCAGCAGTGACCAGGCCTTCTCTGGAAACACCATATATTTT. The V and J genes are TRBV6-4 and TRBJ1-3; no clear D gene. The CDR3 consists of 15 residues. V lost 2 bases, J lost 0 bases, and 8 bases lay in between. The V gene's germline CDR1 is MRHNA and CDR2 SNTAGT.

This clone was seen only once. V usage is TRBV28 and J usage is TRBJ2-5; D may be TRBD1 or TRBD2 (6 bases each). V shed 6 bases and J shed 3 bases, with 38 bases lying between them. This CDR3 has 22 amino acids. The germline V gene encodes CDR1 MDHEN and CDR2 SYDVKM. The CDR3 here is CASSPFFTQRHLEGGFKETQYF. The CDR3 DNA reads TGTGCCAGCAGCCCATTCTTCACCCAGCGGCATTTAGAGGGGGGATTTAAAGAGACCCAGTACTTC.

The chain carries TRBV6-6 and TRBJ2-2; D is possibly TRBD2 (7 bases). The V end was cut by 4 bases, the J end by 5 bases, with 14 bases between. Germline V lookup: CDR1 MNHNY, CDR2 SVGAGI (reference sequence). The CDR3 loop spans 15 amino acids. CDR3 loop: CASSFSGGGTGELFF. In nucleotides, the CDR3 is TGTGCCAGCAGTTTCTCGGGGGGCGGAACCGGGGAGCTGTTTTTT.

The chain has TRBV5-1 and TRBJ1-1; TRBD1 might be the D (6 bases). The CDR3 consists of 14 residues. V was cut by 2 bases and J by 1 base, with 9 bases left in between. Looked up from germline, CDR1 is SGHRS and CDR2 is YFSETQ. The DNA for the CDR3 is TGCGCCAGCAGCTTCGTACAGGGGAACACTGAAGCTTTCTTT. Its protein is CASSFVQGNTEAFF.

V gene TRBV19 combines with J gene TRBJ2-3, with D unclear. V gave up 0 bases and J gave up 3 bases, with 10 bases separating them. The CDR3 consists of 15 residues. Germline CDR1 and CDR2: LNHDA and SQIVND (reference sequence). The CDR3 loop is CASSIDLMGTDTQYF. CDR3 nucleotide sequence: TGTGCCAGTAGTATAGATCTGATGGGAACAGATACGCAGTATTTT.

The J gene is TRBJ2-3, the V gene TRBV5-1; D possibly corresponds to TRBD2 (7 bases). The germline V gene encodes CDR1 SGHRS and CDR2 YFSETQ. This CDR3 is 18 amino acids long. Trimming pared 4 bases from V and 0 bases from J, leaving 21 bases between. This CDR3 reads CASSGEGKQGFSTDTQYF. In nucleotides, the CDR3 is TGCGCCAGCAGCGGGGAGGGCAAACAGGGATTTAGCACAGATACGCAGTATTTT. Supplemented by reference TRBV5-1 and TRBJ2-3, the full variable domain reads KAGVTQTPRYLIKTRGQQVTLSCSPISGHRSVSWYQQTPGQGLQFLFEYFSETQRNKGNFPGRFSGRQFSNSRSEMNVSTLELGDSALYLCASSGEGKQGFSTDTQYFGPGTRLTVL.

This chain links TRBV6-5 with TRBJ1-2; the D gene is possibly TRBD1 (6 bases). Trimming pared 3 bases from V and 10 bases from J, leaving 15 bases between. Germline values: CDR1 MNHEY, CDR2 SVGAGI. CDR3 length equals 13 residues. The CDR3 is CASSYQAGALYTF. The CDR3 DNA reads TGTGCCAGCAGTTATCAGGCAGGGGCCCTCTACACCTTC.

V gene TRBV5-1 combines with J gene TRBJ1-4; D is uncertain. This CDR3 comprises 17 residues. The V and J ends lost 4 bases and 7 bases respectively, with 23 bases between them. Germline V gene data show CDR1 as SGHRS and CDR2 as YFSETQ. CDR3 in amino acids: CASSRMAASTTGEKLFF. DNA of the CDR3: TGCGCCAGCAGCCGTATGGCGGCATCTACCACGGGTGAAAAACTGTTTTTT. Full variable domain (rest looked up from reference TRBV5-1 and TRBJ1-4): KAGVTQTPRYLIKTRGQQVTLSCSPISGHRSVSWYQQTPGQGLQFLFEYFSETQRNKGNFPGRFSGRQFSNSRSEMNVSTLELGDSALYLCASSRMAASTTGEKLFFGSGTQLSVL.

CDR3 amino acids: CASSPQRELYEQYF. The CDR3 nucleotides are TGTGCCAGCAGCCCTCAGCGGGAACTGTACGAGCAGTACTTC. The gene calls are TRBV7-2 and TRBJ2-7, with 7 bases aligning to TRBD2. V lost 5 bases to trimming and J lost 4 bases; unmatched junction nucleotides: 8. The CDR3 runs to 14 residues. Germline V gene data show CDR1 as SGHTA and CDR2 as FQGNSA.

This clone was recorded once. V usage is TRBV5-6 and J usage is TRBJ2-3; a weak D match, TRBD1 (5 bases). Trimming removed 1 base at V and 2 bases at J, with 14 bases between. The CDR3 runs to 16 residues. Per the germline V gene, CDR1 is SGHDT and CDR2 is YYEEEE. The CDR3 spells CASSLLVTANTDTQYF. As DNA, the CDR3 is TGTGCCAGCAGCTTGCTCGTGACAGCGAACACAGATACGCAGTATTTT.

The chain has TRBV30 and TRBJ2-3; TRBD1 might be the D (6 bases). CDR3 length: 12 amino acids. Per the germline V gene, CDR1 is GTSNPN and CDR2 is SVGIG (reference sequence). With 6 bases removed from V and 6 bases from J, the gap between germline ends came to 13 bases. As DNA, the CDR3 is TGTGCCTGCTCAACAGGGTCCGATACGCAGTATTTT. It encodes CACSTGSDTQYF.

This clone was seen a single time. The CDR3 here is CASSPSVTGTGELFF. CDR3 DNA: TGCGCCAGCAGCCCCTCAGTTACGGGCACCGGGGAGCTGTTTTTT. This chain connects TRBV5-1 to TRBJ2-2; the D is unclear. There are 15 residues in the CDR3. V lost 4 bases to trimming and J lost 4 bases, with 14 bases between them. CDR1 is SGHRS, CDR2 YFSETQ, per germline.

The chain carries TRBV18 and TRBJ2-2; TRBD1 aligns across 7 bases. The CDR3 covers 16 residues. Germline V gene lookup returns CDR1 KGHSH and CDR2 LQKENI. After removal of 3 bases from V and 2 bases from J, the junction contained 6 bases not matched to a gene. CDR3 protein: CASSPSGQINTGELFF. In nucleotides, the CDR3 is TGTGCCAGCTCACCGTCGGGACAGATAAACACCGGGGAGCTGTTTTTT.

V usage is TRBV6-1 and J usage is TRBJ1-2, with D tentatively TRBD1 (6 bases). The CDR3 runs 14 residues. The germline V gene has CDR1 MNHNS and CDR2 SASEGT. Trimming took 5 bases from V and 5 from J, leaving 15 bases between them. The CDR3 here is CASSTAGAPYGYTF. The CDR3 DNA reads TGTGCCAGCAGTACCGCAGGGGCTCCTTATGGCTACACCTTC.

This sequence joins TRBV2 and TRBJ2-1; D remains ambiguous. V was cut by 8 bases and J by 9 bases, with 11 bases left in between. Per germline, CDR1 SNHLY and CDR2 FYNNEI. The CDR3 consists of 11 residues. CDR3 nucleotides: TGTGCCAGCGGAGCTGTCACTGAGCAGTTCTTC. It translates to CASGAVTEQFF.

CDR3 DNA: TGTGCCAGCAGCCCCGGACGTCTTTATGGCTACACCTTC. Translated: CASSPGRLYGYTF. The chain links TRBV5-4 to TRBJ1-2; D is unresolved. The CDR3 is 13 residues long. The germline CDR1 and CDR2 sequences are SGHNT and YYREEE (reference sequence). V was shortened by 4 bases and J by 5 bases, with 12 bases between the two germline ends.